The clone carrying this TCR beta chain occurred a few times. Antigen specificity is unknown. These data belong to a study of T cells in Graves' hyperthyroidism and ophthalmopathy. General study results and limits: Onset of ophthalmopathy came a median approximately 6 months after the model predicted it.

Using RNA transcripts as the source, TCR beta CDR3 regions were amplified. First-round RT-PCR targeting the TCR CDR3 was performed with the HTBI primer set. TCRdb recomputed calls from the multiplex PCR reads with MiXCR, one row per CDR3 protein. The data show approximately 400,000 distinct CDR3 sequences, around a sixth seen once. From germline, CDR1 is MNHNS and CDR2 SASEGT. V lost 2 bases, J lost 5 bases, and 16 bases lay in between. CDR3 length: 16 amino acids. Patients having uncontrolled infection, another autoimmune disease, pregnancy or lactation were not included. This clonotype originated in a man between 18 and 35 years old with Graves' ophthalmopathy. Input material: blood. The V and J genes are TRBV6-1 and TRBJ2-1, with D uncertain. CDR3 amino acids: CASSETVLAVNNEQFF. Written as DNA, the CDR3 is TGTGCCAGCAGTGAAACGGTGCTGGCGGTTAACAATGAGCAGTTCTTC.